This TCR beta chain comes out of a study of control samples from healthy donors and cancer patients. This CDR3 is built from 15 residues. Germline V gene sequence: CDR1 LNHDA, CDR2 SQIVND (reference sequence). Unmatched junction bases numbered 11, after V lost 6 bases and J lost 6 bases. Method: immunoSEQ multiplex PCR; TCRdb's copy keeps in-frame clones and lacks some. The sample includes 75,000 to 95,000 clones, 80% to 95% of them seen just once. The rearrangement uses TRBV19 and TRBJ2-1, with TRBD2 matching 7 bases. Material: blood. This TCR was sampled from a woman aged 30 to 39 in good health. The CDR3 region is CASSQRRREFNEQFF. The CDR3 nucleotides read TGTGCCAGTAGCCAGCGGCGGCGGGAGTTCAATGAGCAGTTCTTC.